This TCR beta chain was observed in a study of blood T cells in healthy people across ages. General study results and limits: Higher diversity, along with more naive CD4+ cells, distinguished long-lived donors from aged donors.

Using a J-beta primer mix together with a sample-barcoded 5' primer, a second PCR was run for about 7 to 12 cycles. MiXCR, run by TCRdb on the 5' RACE reads, gives a single entry per CDR3 protein. The sample includes about 1 million distinct CDR3 sequences, approximately 25% of them seen just once. About 10 milliliters of peripheral blood were drawn from each donor. This clonotype appeared a few times. The target antigen is unknown. The length of the CDR3 is 12 residues. V was cut by 10 bases and J by 4 bases, with 13 bases left in between. These data also featured in a second study, about T cells of mothers and their children.

This TCR was recovered from a girl aged 2-10 years in good health. Sequenced: blood. The chain combines TRBV12-3 or TRBV12-4 with TRBJ1-1; D might be TRBD1 (5 bases). The CDR3 spells CATARGSTEAFF. As DNA, the CDR3 is TGTGCCACCGCGCGGGGCTCCACTGAAGCTTTCTTT.